These 9 T cell receptor beta chains were all obtained from the same sample, sequenced in a study of shared clonotypes between healthy human individuals. Clones were sequenced by immunoSEQ multiplex PCR, and TCRdb holds only the in-frame ones, with some missing. The sample records a few hundred thousand clones, 50% to 75% being singletons. Sequencing input: memory CD4+ T cells sorted from blood. Subset in this sample: CD45RA-negative fraction. These receptors originate from a man in his thirties or forties in good health.

This clone was observed a few times. The chain is built from TRBV14 and TRBJ2-7; no clear D gene. V gave up 3 bases and J gave up 7 bases, with 7 bases separating them. The CDR3 covers 11 residues. Per the germline V gene, CDR1 is SGHDN and CDR2 is FVKESK. CDR3 amino acids: CASSQVGEQYF. As DNA, the CDR3 is TGTGCCAGCAGCCAGGTGGGGGAGCAGTACTTC.

The V and J genes are TRBV9 and TRBJ1-1; D unresolved. CDR1 SGDLS and CDR2 YYNGEE come from the germline V gene. CDR3 length: 15 amino acids. V dropped 0 bases and J dropped 3 bases, with 12 bases sitting between them. CDR3 sequence (DNA): TGTGCCAGCAGCGTAGGGATAGGGCGGCACACTGAAGCTTTCTTT. This encodes CASSVGIGRHTEAFF.

V is TRBV27 and J is TRBJ2-1, with 8 bases that match TRBD2. V was pared by 5 bases and J by 2 bases, with 14 bases of the junction left unmatched. The CDR3 totals 18 residues. CDR1 and CDR2 (germline): MNHEY, SMNVEV (reference sequence). The CDR3 sequence is CASSAHKGTSGPYNEQFF. In DNA, the CDR3 is TGTGCCAGCAGTGCACATAAGGGTACTAGCGGACCCTACAATGAGCAGTTCTTC.

This rearrangement joins TRBV7-9 to TRBJ2-7; D uncertain. Germline V lookup: CDR1 SEHNR, CDR2 FQNEAQ (reference sequence). The CDR3 totals 14 residues. V lost 2 bases and J lost 0, with 8 bases in between. This CDR3 is CASSLRQSSYEQYF. In nucleotides, the CDR3 is TGTGCCAGCAGCTTACGTCAGAGCTCCTACGAGCAGTACTTC.

This chain uses TRBV7-9 with TRBJ2-4; TRBD1 aligns across 8 bases. V dropped 3 bases and J dropped 5; count of bases not matched to a gene: 0. From germline, CDR1 is SEHNR and CDR2 FQNEAQ (reference sequence). There are 13 residues in the CDR3. The CDR3 sequence: CASSLTGENIQYF. DNA for the CDR3: TGTGCCAGCAGCTTGACAGGGGAAAACATTCAGTACTTC.

V gene TRBV11-1 combines with J gene TRBJ2-7; the match to TRBD1 covers 7 bases. V shed 1 base, J shed 3 bases, and the junction held 6 bases outside the gene matches. Germline V gene lookup returns CDR1 SGHAT and CDR2 FQDESV (reference sequence). The CDR3 spans 15 residues. CDR3 DNA sequence: TGTGCCAGCAGCTTAGGTCCCGCAGGGGGCTACGAGCAGTACTTC. It encodes CASSLGPAGGYEQYF.

The chain combines TRBV28 with TRBJ2-3; D is undetermined. Germline V gene data show CDR1 as MDHEN and CDR2 as SYDVKM. This CDR3 has 16 residues. V dropped 5 bases and J dropped 1 base, with 16 bases sitting between them. The CDR3 DNA sequence: TGTGCCAGCAGTCTCCACCGGGTCCCCCGCACAGATACGCAGTATTTT. Its protein is CASSLHRVPRTDTQYF.

The V and J genes are TRBV6-5 and TRBJ2-7; 10 bases are shared with TRBD1. This CDR3 spans 14 amino acids. CDR1 MNHEY and CDR2 SVGAGI come from the germline V gene. V shed 5 bases, J shed 7 bases, and the junction held 8 bases outside the gene matches. The CDR3 is CASSTPGQGREQYF. The CDR3 region has the DNA TGTGCCAGCAGTACACCGGGACAGGGGAGAGAGCAGTACTTC.

This clone showed up just a few times. V usage is TRBV6-5 and J usage is TRBJ1-1; a possible D gene is TRBD1 (5 bases). Between the trimmed V and J ends, which lost 6 bases and 0 bases, there was a span of 8 bases. The CDR3 loop spans 13 amino acids. CDR1 is MNHEY and CDR2 is SVGAGI in the germline V gene. For the CDR3, the DNA is TGTGCCAGCAGGATGGGGGTGAACACTGAAGCTTTCTTT. Its protein is CASRMGVNTEAFF.